This is a list of T cell receptor beta chains from one sample in a study of cytotoxic CD8 clonotypes in ibrutinib-treated CLL. The assay was immunoSEQ multiplex PCR, and TCRdb's table has in-frame clones only and misses some. Of about 68,000 clones in the sample, around 68% were seen once. The material was PBMCs, obtained after 12 months of ibrutinib treatment. Every receptor here comes from a human donor with chronic lymphocytic leukemia. Both conserved end residues are part of each CDR3. Each record gives: J gene, V gene, clone size, D gene, CDR3 protein, CDR3 DNA. D genes are given only for firm matches. Rows give clone size only sometimes, using once, few, many, or a class for an expanded clone.

TRBJ1-5 | TRBV4-3 | NA | NA | CASSPSRANQPQHF | TGCGCCAGCAGCCCCTCCAGGGCCAATCAGCCCCAGCATTTT
TRBJ2-5 | TRBV19 | NA | NA | CASSIRLKQETQYF | TGTGCCAGTAGTATACGGCTGAAACAAGAGACCCAGTACTTC
TRBJ1-1 | TRBV28 | NA | TRBD1 | CASSLGTGGAFF | TGTGCCAGCAGTTTAGGAACAGGGGGCGCTTTCTTT
TRBJ2-2 | TRBV6-5 | NA | NA | CASTNWGNTGELFF | TGTGCCAGCACTAATTGGGGAAATACCGGGGAGCTGTTTTTT
TRBJ2-2 | TRBV29-1 | few | NA | CSVEAFRDTGELFF | TGCAGCGTTGAAGCATTCAGGGACACCGGGGAGCTGTTTTTT
TRBJ2-2 | TRBV6-6 | NA | NA | CASSRRSGGSTGELFF | TGTGCCAGCAGTCGGCGTTCAGGGGGGAGCACCGGGGAGCTGTTTTTT
TRBJ1-1 | TRBV6-5 | NA | TRBD1 | CASRADRGPTEAFF | TGTGCCAGCAGGGCGGACAGGGGGCCCACTGAAGCTTTCTTT
TRBJ2-7 | TRBV10-3 | NA | NA | CAISESGGDFYEQYF | TGTGCCATCAGTGAGTCCGGGGGCGACTTCTACGAGCAGTACTTC
TRBJ2-5 | TRBV9 | NA | TRBD1 | CASSAEAGGGRQETQYF | TGTGCCAGCAGCGCCGAAGCAGGGGGCGGCCGACAAGAGACCCAGTACTTC
TRBJ1-2 | TRBV7-2 | NA | NA | CASSFGRAYGYTF | TGTGCCAGCAGCTTTGGCAGGGCCTATGGCTACACCTTC
TRBJ1-2 | TRBV30 | NA | NA | CAWSVPDSANYGYTF | TGTGCCTGGAGTGTCCCGGACTCCGCTAACTATGGCTACACCTTC
TRBJ2-7 | TRBV11-1 | NA | NA | CASTGSSYEQYF | TGTGCCAGCACCGGCAGCTCCTACGAGCAGTACTTC
TRBJ1-4 | TRBV5-1 | NA | NA | CASSLGLSTNEKLFF | TGCGCCAGCAGCTTGGGACTGTCAACTAATGAAAAACTGTTTTTT
TRBJ1-1 | TRBV11-3 | NA | NA | CASSLRGNTEAFF | TGTGCCAGCAGCTTAAGGGGGAACACTGAAGCTTTCTTT
TRBJ1-4 | TRBV9 | NA | TRBD1 | CASSPGRGQGFSNEKLFF | TGTGCCAGCAGCCCAGGGAGGGGACAGGGCTTTTCTAATGAAAAACTGTTTTTT
TRBJ2-3 | TRBV10-1 | NA | NA | CASSESGLGISTDTQYF | TGCGCCAGCAGTGAGTCGGGTCTGGGGATCAGCACAGATACGCAGTATTTT
TRBJ2-3 | TRBV5-1 | NA | NA | CASSLSDYTDTQYF | TGCGCCAGCAGCTTGTCGGACTACACAGATACGCAGTATTTT
TRBJ1-1 | TRBV19 | NA | NA | CATSGQPNTEAFF | TGTGCCACCTCCGGACAGCCGAACACTGAAGCTTTCTTT
TRBJ1-5 | TRBV28 | NA | NA | CASRFPSISNQPQHF | TGTGCCAGCAGGTTCCCAAGTATCAGCAATCAGCCCCAGCATTTT
TRBJ2-7 | TRBV4-2 | NA | TRBD1 | CASSQVGGVGTEIYEQYF | TGTGCCAGCAGCCAAGTTGGGGGAGTTGGGACAGAGATCTACGAGCAGTACTTC
TRBJ2-4 | TRBV9 | NA | NA | CASSPRGGVAKNIQYF | TGTGCCAGCAGCCCCCGCGGGGGCGTAGCCAAAAACATTCAGTACTTC
TRBJ1-3 | TRBV5-5 | NA | NA | CASSQGHSGNTIYF | TGTGCCAGCAGCCAGGGACACTCTGGAAACACCATATATTTT
TRBJ1-1 | TRBV28 | NA | TRBD1 | CASSPGGWNTEAFF | TGTGCCAGCAGTCCAGGGGGATGGAACACTGAAGCTTTCTTT
TRBJ2-7 | TRBV5-1 | once | NA | CASSLAAGPYEQYF | TGCGCCAGCAGCTTGGCCGCAGGACCCTACGAGCAGTACTTC
TRBJ1-3 | TRBV12-1 | NA | NA | CASTLGGSHGNTIYF | TGTGCCAGCACCCTAGGGGGTTCTCATGGAAACACCATATATTTT
TRBJ1-1 | TRBV18 | few | NA | CASYTTRGNTEAFF | TGTGCCAGCTACACCACAAGAGGGAACACTGAAGCTTTCTTT
TRBJ1-2 | TRBV28 | NA | NA | CASSFLSQNLKSIHYGYTF | TGTGCCAGCAGTTTTCTTAGTCAGAATCTCAAATCTATTCACTATGGCTACACCTTC
TRBJ2-2 | TRBV10-3 | few | TRBD2 | CAISPSGGITGELFF | TGTGCCATCAGCCCAAGCGGGGGGATAACCGGGGAGCTGTTTTTT
TRBJ2-7 | TRBV4-1 | NA | TRBD1 | CASSQDFPGGSYEQYF | TGCGCCAGCAGCCAAGATTTTCCAGGGGGCTCCTACGAGCAGTACTTC
TRBJ2-7 | TRBV9 | once | NA | CASSVNGASYEQYF | TGTGCCAGCAGCGTAAACGGAGCTTCCTACGAGCAGTACTTC
TRBJ1-2 | TRBV7-9 | NA | TRBD1 | CASSLDQITTGTYGYTF | TGTGCCAGCAGCTTAGATCAGATAACGACAGGGACCTATGGCTACACCTTC
TRBJ1-2 | TRBV11-2 | NA | NA | CASSLGRGYGYTF | TGTGCCAGCAGCTTAGGAAGGGGCTATGGCTACACCTTC
TRBJ2-2 | TRBV5-1 | NA | TRBD2 | CASGASGGTPNTGELFF | TGCGCCAGCGGGGCTAGCGGGGGAACACCGAACACCGGGGAGCTGTTTTTT
TRBJ1-3 | TRBV18 | once | NA | CASSPSQSGNTIYF | TGTGCCAGCTCACCCTCCCAATCTGGAAACACCATATATTTT
TRBJ1-1 | TRBV6-1 | NA | NA | CASSELGNTEAFF | TGTGCCAGCAGTGAATTGGGGAACACTGAAGCTTTCTTT
TRBJ2-1 | TRBV7-6 | NA | TRBD1 | CASSLTGDEQFF | TGTGCCAGCAGCTTGACAGGGGATGAGCAGTTCTTC